The 8 T cell receptor beta chains presented below share a single source sample, sequenced in a study of shared clonotypes between healthy human individuals. The assay was immunoSEQ multiplex PCR, and TCRdb's table has in-frame clones only and misses some. This table has hundreds of thousands of clones, roughly four fifths appearing once. Sequenced material: PBMCs. The receptors were sampled from a middle-aged woman in good health. Some clones in this sample may be carry-over from other donors' samples.

The V gene is TRBV7-8, the J gene TRBJ2-7, with 10 bases matching TRBD2. The CDR3 spans 15 residues. The J segment lost 4 bases and the V segment lost 5 bases, leaving 8 bases of the junction unmatched. The germline V gene has CDR1 SGHVS and CDR2 FQNEAQ. CDR3 loop: CASSPPSGRSYEQYF. The CDR3 DNA follows: TGTGCCAGCAGCCCTCCTAGCGGGAGATCTTACGAGCAGTACTTC.

The chain combines TRBV5-1 with TRBJ2-2; perhaps TRBD1 as D (5 bases). The CDR3 has 14 residues. CDR1 and CDR2 from the germline V gene are SGHRS and YFSETQ. Trimming removed 4 bases from V and 1 base from J, with 8 bases in between. Here the CDR3 DNA reads TGCGCCAGCAGCCGGACAAGGAACACCGGGGAGCTGTTTTTT. Translated, it gives CASSRTRNTGELFF.

This chain links TRBV11-2 with TRBJ2-1, with 15 bases aligning to TRBD2. The CDR3 contains 16 residues. V trimming: 4 bases; J trimming: 7 bases; junction bases outside the gene matches: 5. Germline CDR1 reads SGHAT; CDR2 reads FQNNGV. The CDR3 reads CASSSRTSGRVNEQFF. The CDR3 bases are TGTGCCAGCAGCTCGAGGACTAGCGGGAGGGTAAATGAGCAGTTCTTC.

The chain joins TRBV28 to TRBJ2-5, with TRBD1 as a possible D gene (6 bases). Germline V gene sequence: CDR1 MDHEN, CDR2 SYDVKM. V lost 9 bases to trimming and J lost 4 bases, with 15 bases between them. The CDR3 sequence is 13 residues long. The CDR3 loop reads CASRLQGVETQYF. CDR3 DNA sequence: TGTGCCAGTCGACTACAGGGAGTAGAGACCCAGTACTTC. The full variable domain, with the rest looked up from reference TRBV28 and TRBJ2-5, is DVKVTQSSRYLVKRTGEKVFLECVQDMDHENMFWYRQDPGLGLRLIYFSYDVKMKEKGDIPEGYSVSREKKERFSLILESASTNQTSMYLCASRLQGVETQYFGPGTRLLVL.

A word on this clone: Just one base apart from a much larger clone, this may be a read error. The J gene is TRBJ2-7, the V gene TRBV10-3, with TRBD2 as a possible D gene (6 bases). Germline V CDR1 and CDR2: ENHRY, SYGVKD. The V end was cut by 6 bases, the J end by 5 bases, with 20 bases between. This CDR3 spans 15 amino acids. The CDR3 region has the DNA TGTGCCATCAGCCCCTGGCGGGATACACCCCACGAGCAGTACTTC. This encodes CAISPWRDTPHEQYF.

This clone was counted only a few times. The chain links TRBV30 to TRBJ1-1; D is unresolved. In germline, CDR1 is GTSNPN, CDR2 SVGIG (reference sequence). This CDR3 has 14 amino acids. The ends were cut back, 3 bases at V and 5 bases at J, with 16 bases in the middle. The CDR3 DNA is TGTGCCTGGAGGTCAACTGGGTACGTAACTGAAGCTTTCTTT. Translated: CAWRSTGYVTEAFF.

This chain uses TRBV6-1 with TRBJ1-2; D is ambiguous. The ends were cut back, 3 bases at V and 4 bases at J, with 12 bases in the middle. Germline loops: CDR1 MNHNS, CDR2 SASEGT. This CDR3 is 14 amino acids long. The CDR3 loop is CASSEGSAAYGYTF. CDR3 bases: TGTGCCAGCAGTGAGGGTTCGGCAGCCTATGGCTACACCTTC.

Notes on this clone: A far larger clone is only one base removed, so a read error is likely. The chain is built from TRBV30 and TRBJ2-6, with 7 positions matching TRBD1. Germline V gene lookup returns CDR1 GTSNPN and CDR2 SVGIG (reference sequence). This CDR3 is 15 amino acids long. The CDR3: CAWGTDLSRANVLTF. The CDR3 nucleotides read TGTGCCTGGGGGACAGACCTCTCTAGGGCCAACGTCCTGACTTTC.